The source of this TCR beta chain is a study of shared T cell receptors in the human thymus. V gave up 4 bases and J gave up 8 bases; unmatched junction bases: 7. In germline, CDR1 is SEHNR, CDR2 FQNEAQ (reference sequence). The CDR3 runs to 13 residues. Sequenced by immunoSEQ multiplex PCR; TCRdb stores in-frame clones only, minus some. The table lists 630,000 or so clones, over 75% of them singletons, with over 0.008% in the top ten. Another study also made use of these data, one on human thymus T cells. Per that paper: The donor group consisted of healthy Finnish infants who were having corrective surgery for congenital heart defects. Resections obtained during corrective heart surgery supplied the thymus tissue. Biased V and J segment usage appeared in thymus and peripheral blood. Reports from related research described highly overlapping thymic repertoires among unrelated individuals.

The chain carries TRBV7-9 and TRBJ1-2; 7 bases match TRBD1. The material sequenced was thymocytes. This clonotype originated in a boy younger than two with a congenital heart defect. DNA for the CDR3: TGTGCCAGCAGCTCCAGACAGGGCTGGGGCTACACCTTC. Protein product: CASSSRQGWGYTF.